This entry describes one TCR beta chain. Its antigen is undetermined. This specimen belongs to a study of Tregs in tolerant kidney transplant recipients. Deletions cut 2 bases from V and 6 bases from J, with 9 bases between. The germline V gene encodes CDR1 MGHRA and CDR2 YSYEKL. The CDR3 length is 13 residues. Thawed PBMCs were FACS-sorted into unstimulated CD4+CD25+CD127- regulatory T cells, CD4+CD25- non-regulatory cells, CD4 and CD8 cells. TCRdb keeps only in-frame clones here, not all; method: immunoSEQ multiplex PCR. The sample shows some 90,000 clones, around nine tenths of them seen only once. Study-wide points: Expanding Tregs on activated donor B cells appeared to best identify donor-specific TCRbeta clones.

Sequencing was carried out using CD8+ T cells from blood. This TCR derives from a human donor in good health. The chain joins TRBV4-1 to TRBJ2-3; D gene ambiguous. This CDR3 is CASSQSRRDTQYF. The CDR3 DNA follows: TGCGCCAGCAGCCAAAGCCGCCGCGATACGCAGTATTTT.